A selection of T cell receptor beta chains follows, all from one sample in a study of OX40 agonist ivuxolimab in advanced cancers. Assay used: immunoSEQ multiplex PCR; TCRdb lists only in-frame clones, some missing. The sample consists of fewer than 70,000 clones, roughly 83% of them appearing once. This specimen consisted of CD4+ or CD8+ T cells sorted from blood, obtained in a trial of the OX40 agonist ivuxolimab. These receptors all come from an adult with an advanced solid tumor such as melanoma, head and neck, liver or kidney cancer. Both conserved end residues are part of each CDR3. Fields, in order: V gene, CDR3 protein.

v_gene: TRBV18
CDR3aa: CASSPPGGGKGTQYF

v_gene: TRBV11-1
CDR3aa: CASSPRREETQYF

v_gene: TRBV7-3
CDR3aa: CASSLLGQGATDTQYF

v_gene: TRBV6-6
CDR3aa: CASSWGGQGQWDEQFF

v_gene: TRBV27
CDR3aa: CASSLSQSPFEKLFF

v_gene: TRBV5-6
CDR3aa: CASSLADRGRQETQYF

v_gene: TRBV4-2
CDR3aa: CASSPQLSMDEQFF

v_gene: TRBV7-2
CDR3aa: CASSLTGTSAYEQYF

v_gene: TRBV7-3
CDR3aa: CASSFMGPRRIKHRGAVF

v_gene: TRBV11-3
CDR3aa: CASSNYRIDTQYF

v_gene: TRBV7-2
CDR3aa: CASSTGTEETQYF

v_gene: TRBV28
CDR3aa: CASTSPGTYNEQFF

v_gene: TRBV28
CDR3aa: CASGRGTEAFF

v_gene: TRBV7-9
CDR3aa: CASSLDGTSGSYNEQFF

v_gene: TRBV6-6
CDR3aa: CASSLDRGLYNGYTF

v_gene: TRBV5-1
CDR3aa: CASSLAGSLGEPQHF

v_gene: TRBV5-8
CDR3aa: CASSLSYPGQGYQPQHF

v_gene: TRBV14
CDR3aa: CASSLGRGFPYEQYF

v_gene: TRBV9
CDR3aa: CASSPRESSGNTIYF

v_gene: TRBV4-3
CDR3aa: CASSQDLAGGPLQETQYF

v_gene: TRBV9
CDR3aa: CASSLRGSGANVLTF

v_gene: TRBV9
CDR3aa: CASSVMGVLSGNTIYF

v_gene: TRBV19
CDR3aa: CASKRTGVEKLFF

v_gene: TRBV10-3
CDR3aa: CAISVEGSDGYTF

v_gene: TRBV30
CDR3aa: CAWVGGLGTDTQYF

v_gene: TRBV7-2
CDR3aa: CASSTGGYGYTF

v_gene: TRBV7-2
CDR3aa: CASSPGTPSNEKLFF

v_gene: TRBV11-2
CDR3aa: CASSLPGSRSSYEQYF

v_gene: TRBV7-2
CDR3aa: CASSLTGTKPYEQYF

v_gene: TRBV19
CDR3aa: CASDGGWIRTEAFF

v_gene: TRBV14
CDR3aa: CASSREQGANEKLFF

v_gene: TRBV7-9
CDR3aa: CASSLVLGDTEAFF

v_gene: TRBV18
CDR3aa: CASSRTVNTEAFF

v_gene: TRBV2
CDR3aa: CASVGQGIQYF

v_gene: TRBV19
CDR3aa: CASSMRHSNQPQHF

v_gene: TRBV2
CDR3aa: CASRRLTSTDTQYF

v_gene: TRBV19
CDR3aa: CASSVDSRYGYTF